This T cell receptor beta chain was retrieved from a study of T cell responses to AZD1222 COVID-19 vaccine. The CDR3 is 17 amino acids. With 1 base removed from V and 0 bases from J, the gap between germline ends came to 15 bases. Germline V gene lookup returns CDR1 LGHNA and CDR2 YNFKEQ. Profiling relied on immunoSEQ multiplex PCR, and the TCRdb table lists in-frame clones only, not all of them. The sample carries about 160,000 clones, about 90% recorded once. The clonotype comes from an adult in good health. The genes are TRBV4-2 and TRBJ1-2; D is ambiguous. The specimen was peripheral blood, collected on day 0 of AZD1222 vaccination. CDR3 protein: CASSQVVSQQSNYGYTF. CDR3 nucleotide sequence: TGTGCCAGCAGCCAAGTGGTCTCACAGCAATCTAACTATGGCTACACCTTC.